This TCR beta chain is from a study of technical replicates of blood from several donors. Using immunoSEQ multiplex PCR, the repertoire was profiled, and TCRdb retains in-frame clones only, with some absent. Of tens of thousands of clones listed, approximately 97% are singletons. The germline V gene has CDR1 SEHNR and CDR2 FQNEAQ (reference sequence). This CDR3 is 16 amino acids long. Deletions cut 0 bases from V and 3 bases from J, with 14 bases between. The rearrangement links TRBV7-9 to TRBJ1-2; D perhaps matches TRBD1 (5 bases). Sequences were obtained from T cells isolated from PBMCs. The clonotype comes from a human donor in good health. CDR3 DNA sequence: TGTGCCAGCAGCTTAGCGTCAGGGACTCGGGACTATGGCTACACCTTC. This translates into CASSLASGTRDYGYTF.